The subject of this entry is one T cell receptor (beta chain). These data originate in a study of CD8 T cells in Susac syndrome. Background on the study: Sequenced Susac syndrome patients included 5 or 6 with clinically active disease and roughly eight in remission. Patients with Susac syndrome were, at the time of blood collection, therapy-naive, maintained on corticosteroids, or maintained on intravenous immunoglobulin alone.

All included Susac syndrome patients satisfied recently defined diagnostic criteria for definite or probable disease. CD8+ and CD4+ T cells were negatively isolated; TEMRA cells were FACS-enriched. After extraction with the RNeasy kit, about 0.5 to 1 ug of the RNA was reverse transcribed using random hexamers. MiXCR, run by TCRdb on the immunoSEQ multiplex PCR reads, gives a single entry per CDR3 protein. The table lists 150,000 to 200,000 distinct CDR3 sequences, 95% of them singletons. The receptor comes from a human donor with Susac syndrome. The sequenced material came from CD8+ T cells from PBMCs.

This chain's CDR3 is CASSLRDPGGEQYF. The CDR3 coding sequence is TGTGCCAGCAGCTTACGAGACCCGGGCGGAGAGCAGTACTTC. V is TRBV7-9 and J is TRBJ2-7, with unresolved D. Trimming stripped 2 bases from V and 7 bases from J, with 15 bases between. The V gene's germline CDR1 is SEHNR and CDR2 FQNEAQ (reference sequence). The CDR3 totals 14 residues.